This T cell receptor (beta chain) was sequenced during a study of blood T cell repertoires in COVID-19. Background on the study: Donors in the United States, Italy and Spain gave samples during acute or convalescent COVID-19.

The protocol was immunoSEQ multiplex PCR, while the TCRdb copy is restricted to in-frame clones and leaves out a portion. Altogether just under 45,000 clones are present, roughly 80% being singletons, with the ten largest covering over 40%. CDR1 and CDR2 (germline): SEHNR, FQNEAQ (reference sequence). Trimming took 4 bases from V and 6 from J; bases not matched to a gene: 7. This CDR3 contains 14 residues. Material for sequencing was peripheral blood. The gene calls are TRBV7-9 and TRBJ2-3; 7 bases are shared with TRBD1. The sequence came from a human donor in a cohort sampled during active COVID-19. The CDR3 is CASSSTGIQDTQYF. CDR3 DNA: TGTGCCAGCAGCTCGACAGGGATTCAGGATACGCAGTATTTT.